The next 9 T cell receptor beta chains were all read from a single sample in a study of blood T cell repertoires in COVID-19. Produced via immunoSEQ multiplex PCR; TCRdb's table is partial and in-frame only. The table records about 160,000 clones, approximately 80% of them present only once. The material sequenced was peripheral blood. The receptors stem from a man in his 70s with acute or convalescent COVID-19.

The chain recombines TRBV28 with TRBJ1-2, with D possibly TRBD1 on 5 matching bases. Germline assignment: CDR1 MDHEN and CDR2 SYDVKM. The CDR3 contains 13 residues. Trimming took 2 bases from V and 5 from J, leaving 9 bases between them. The CDR3 DNA is TGTGCCAGCAGTTTACCCCAGGGATATGGCTACACCTTC. Translated, it gives CASSLPQGYGYTF.

The chain employs TRBV23-1 and TRBJ2-7; weak D call: TRBD2 (6 bases). Being an ORF, TRBV23-1 has a function that is uncertain. The V and J ends lost 4 bases and 1 base respectively, with 14 bases between them. The CDR3 is made up of 15 amino acids. CDR3 bases: TGCGCCAGCAGTCCGGGCCTCGGGAGTTCCTACGAGCAGTACTTC. Residues: CASSPGLGSSYEQYF.

The chain recombines TRBV5-3 with TRBJ1-5; D gene unclear. TRBV5-3 is classed as an ORF, of uncertain function. The V and J ends lost 3 bases and 1 base respectively, with 14 bases between them. The CDR3 has 16 amino acids. The CDR3 loop is CARSSPVNVSNQPQHF. The CDR3 coding sequence is TGTGCCAGAAGCTCCCCGGTAAATGTGAGCAATCAGCCCCAGCATTTT.

This chain joins TRBV5-1 and TRBJ2-4, with 8 bases identical to TRBD2. V was pared by 0 bases and J by 2 bases, with 16 bases of the junction left unmatched. The CDR3 contains 20 residues. Germline V lookup: CDR1 SGHRS, CDR2 YFSETQ. The CDR3 DNA reads TGCGCCAGCAGCTTGGTATCTCGGCTAGCGGGTGTGGTAACCAAAAACATTCAGTACTTC. It encodes CASSLVSRLAGVVTKNIQYF.

CDR3 residues: CATTRQRTSGANVLTF. The CDR3 DNA sequence: TGTGCCACCACAAGACAGCGAACCTCTGGGGCCAACGTCCTGACTTTC. This chain connects TRBV15 to TRBJ2-6; tentative D call: TRBD1 (5 bases). The germline V gene has CDR1 LNHNV and CDR2 YYDKDF (reference sequence). The V gene lost 7 bases and the J gene lost 0 bases, with 13 bases spanning the gap. CDR3 size: 16 residues.

Written as DNA, the CDR3 is TGTGCCAGCAGGAAGACTAGCGGGAACACCGGGGAGCTGTTTTTT. Encoded protein: CASRKTSGNTGELFF. The chain has TRBV28 and TRBJ2-2; the match to TRBD2 covers 9 bases. The CDR3 sequence is 15 residues long. V gave up 6 bases and J gave up 1 base; unmatched junction bases: 3. CDR1 and CDR2 (germline): MDHEN, SYDVKM.

The gene calls are TRBV18 and TRBJ2-1; D possibly corresponds to TRBD1 (5 bases). The V gene lost 0 bases and the J gene lost 4 bases, with 13 bases spanning the gap. CDR3 length: 16 residues. CDR1 KGHSH and CDR2 LQKENI come from the germline V gene. This CDR3 is CASSPPPVQDYNEQFF. The CDR3, as DNA: TGTGCCAGCTCACCACCGCCAGTACAGGATTACAATGAGCAGTTCTTC.

The V gene is TRBV5-5, the J gene TRBJ2-5, with 11 bases matching TRBD2. V was pared by 3 bases and J by 0 bases, with 4 bases of the junction left unmatched. Germline CDR1 is SGHKS and CDR2 is YYEKEE (reference sequence). The CDR3 sequence is 16 residues long. The CDR3, as DNA: TGTGCCAGCAGCTCGACTAGCGGGATGTACCAAGAGACCCAGTACTTC. Its protein is CASSSTSGMYQETQYF.

This rearrangement joins TRBV7-2 to TRBJ2-1; unclear D gene. Germline CDR1 reads SGHTA; CDR2 reads FQGNSA. The CDR3 contains 14 residues. V was trimmed by 2 bases and J by 10 bases, leaving 15 bases between them. The chain's CDR3 is CASSLPSQTREQFF. The CDR3 nucleotides read TGTGCCAGCAGCTTACCTTCTCAGACTCGGGAGCAGTTCTTC.